The present entry profiles one TCR beta chain with its context. What it recognizes is unknown. The data were taken from a study of T cell responses to AZD1222 COVID-19 vaccine. The study, taken as a whole, reports: The donor cohort was predominantly white British with a female majority, and clonal diversity may have been underestimated. In the spike-specific TCR repertoire, nearly half reportedly target unmutated variant regions. After the peak T cell response, and only then, were repertoires sampled.

Repertoires were generated with immunoSEQ multiplex PCR, while TCRdb's copy carries only in-frame clones and drops some. The data show 70,000 to 90,000 clones, over 85% seen once. Germline values: CDR1 SNHLY, CDR2 FYNNEI. The ends lost 3 bases at V and 1 base at J; junction bases unmatched: 10. This CDR3 region has 17 residues. This chain links TRBV2 with TRBJ2-5; 8 bases are shared with TRBD1. The receptor's source is an adult in good health. Sequenced here: peripheral blood, sampled on day 0 of AZD1222 vaccination. CDR3 residues: CASSDGKRTGPQETQYF. Here the CDR3 DNA reads TGTGCCAGCAGTGATGGAAAGAGGACAGGGCCCCAAGAGACCCAGTACTTC.